The TCR beta chain described here comes from a study of shared clonotypes between healthy human individuals. This table comes from immunoSEQ multiplex PCR, and its TCRdb copy is limited to in-frame clones, with some not included. The profile shows millions of clones, roughly nine tenths of them singletons. Per germline, CDR1 SEHNR and CDR2 FQNEAQ (reference sequence). The CDR3 runs 15 residues. The junction had 5 bases not matched to a gene; V was cut back by 1 base and J by 4 bases. Sequences were obtained from naive CD4+ T cells sorted from blood. Described subset: CD45RA+ positively selected. The chain couples TRBV7-9 to TRBJ2-3, with 7 positions matching TRBD1. The sequence was collected from a man aged 18 to 29 in good health. The CDR3 sequence is CASSLEGAPPDTQYF. In DNA form, the CDR3 reads TGTGCCAGCAGCTTAGAGGGGGCACCCCCAGATACGCAGTATTTT.